Listed here are 12 T cell receptor beta chains from one sample, sequenced in a study of T-cell reconstitution after alpha-beta-depleted transplantation in children. A library of TCRbeta sequences, prepared with unique molecular identifiers, was generated. From the PCR reads, TCRdb called clonotypes with MiXCR, one entry per CDR3 protein. Among 450,000 to 500,000 distinct CDR3 sequences, around 13% were seen once, and the ten largest hold around 5.8%. Sequencing was performed on PBMCs from the stem cell graft donor, taken from the stem cell graft. All receptors come from a human donor who donated a stem cell graft to a child with combined immunodeficiency.

This clonotype came up many times. This chain connects TRBV19 to TRBJ2-1; 7 bases map to TRBD2. Germline loops: CDR1 LNHDA, CDR2 SQIVND (reference sequence). V lost 3 bases to trimming and J lost 5 bases; unmatched junction nucleotides: 7. The length of the CDR3 is 15 residues. Here the CDR3 DNA reads TGTGCCAGTAGTATCGGCGGGAGCAGGAACAATGAGCAGTTCTTC. This sequence encodes CASSIGGSRNNEQFF. Full variable domain (remainder filled in from reference TRBV19 and TRBJ2-1): DGGITQSPKYLFRKEGQNVTLSCEQNLNHDAMYWYRQDPGQGLRLIYYSQIVNDFQKGDIAEGYSVSREKKESFPLTVTSAQKNPTAFYLCASSIGGSRNNEQFFGPGTRLTVL.

This clonotype was seen only a few times. The V gene is TRBV7-9, the J gene TRBJ2-7, with D perhaps TRBD1 (5 bases). This CDR3 has 15 amino acids. Germline V lookup: CDR1 SEHNR, CDR2 FQNEAQ (reference sequence). Trimming stripped 6 bases from V and 6 bases from J, with 21 bases between. The CDR3 sequence: CASRGSKSGLIEQYF. Written as DNA, the CDR3 is TGTGCCAGCAGGGGCTCTAAGTCAGGGTTAATCGAGCAGTACTTC. The entire variable domain, with the rest obtained from reference TRBV7-9 and TRBJ2-7, is as follows: DTGVSQNPRHKITKRGQNVTFRCDPISEHNRLYWYRQTLGQGPEFLTYFQNEAQLEKSRLLSDRFSAERPKGSFSTLEIQRTEQGDSAMYLCASRGSKSGLIEQYFGPGTRLTVT.

This clonotype was found many times. The CDR3 loop is CASSFPGQGYEQYF. The DNA for the CDR3 is TGTGCCAGCAGCTTCCCCGGGCAGGGGTACGAGCAGTACTTC. J is TRBJ2-7 and V is TRBV5-8; a weak D match, TRBD1 (6 bases). Looked up from germline, CDR1 is SGHTS and CDR2 is YDEGEE. V was clipped by 2 bases and J by 4 bases, with 13 bases between them. This CDR3 comprises 14 residues.

The rearrangement joins TRBV20-1 to TRBJ1-1; the D gene is possibly TRBD1 (5 bases). The CDR3 has 13 amino acids. The V end was cut by 7 bases, the J end by 6 bases, with 18 bases between. Germline loops: CDR1 DFQATT, CDR2 SNEGSKA (reference sequence). CDR3 residues: CSVESDTHSEAFF. CDR3 nucleotides: TGCAGTGTCGAGTCGGACACGCATTCTGAAGCTTTCTTT.

This clonotype appeared a few times. This chain connects TRBV5-1 to TRBJ2-5; no clear D gene. The germline V and J ends were trimmed by 0 bases and 2 bases, with 8 bases remaining between them. The CDR3 is 14 amino acids. Per germline, CDR1 SGHRS and CDR2 YFSETQ. CDR3 nucleotide sequence: TGCGCCAGCAGCTTGGAGTCAGCGCAAGAGACCCAGTACTTC. It yields the protein CASSLESAQETQYF.

This clonotype was counted ten times or more. This chain connects TRBV6-5 to TRBJ2-7; the D call may be TRBD1 or TRBD2 (5 bases each). V lost 2 bases to trimming and J lost 2 bases, with 13 bases between them. Germline lookup yields CDR1 MNHEY and CDR2 SVGAGI. The CDR3 is 15 amino acids. For the CDR3, the DNA is TGTGCCAGCAGTTACGGGACGGCGGCCACCTACGAGCAGTACTTC. Protein product: CASSYGTAATYEQYF.

A few counts support this clonotype. The chain carries TRBV6-2 or TRBV6-3 and TRBJ2-7, with D unclear. The length of the CDR3 is 10 residues. In germline, CDR1 is MNHEY, CDR2 SVGEGT. V lost 10 bases and J lost 2, with 6 bases in between. The CDR3 nucleotides are TGTGCCACCTTCGCCTACGAGCAGTACTTC. Its protein is CATFAYEQYF.

This clonotype appeared once. V usage is TRBV14 and J usage is TRBJ2-7; D might be TRBD1 or TRBD2, each matching 6 bases. The germline gives CDR1 SGHDN, CDR2 FVKESK. The CDR3 is 14 amino acids. Trimming took off 5 bases at V and 6 bases at J, with 17 bases between the two ends. In nucleotides, the CDR3 is TGTGCCAGCAGCGGCGGGACAAGCAGTCGCGAGCAGTACTTC. It encodes CASSGGTSSREQYF.

This clonotype was seen at least ten times. The J gene is TRBJ2-5, the V gene TRBV7-3; 10 bases agree with TRBD1. Germline-derived CDR1 and CDR2 are SGHTA and FQGTGA. V lost 5 bases to trimming and J lost 2 bases; unmatched junction nucleotides: 11. The CDR3 is 17 amino acids. In DNA form, the CDR3 reads TGTGCCAGCAGCCCATCCCGACCGGGACAGGGGCAAGAGACCCAGTACTTC. This translates into CASSPSRPGQGQETQYF. Using reference TRBV7-3 and TRBJ2-5 for the parts outside the CDR3, the full variable domain is GAGVSQTPSNKVTEKGKYVELRCDPISGHTALYWYRQSLGQGPEFLIYFQGTGAADDSGLPNDRFFAVRPEGSVSTLKIQRTERGDSAVYLCASSPSRPGQGQETQYFGPGTRLLVL.

This clonotype was counted ten times or more. The chain combines TRBV12-3 or TRBV12-4 with TRBJ2-7, with no clear D. The CDR3 length is 15 residues. V lost 3 bases and J lost 3, with 15 bases in between. The CDR3 sequence is CASSFLGKPGYEQYF. The CDR3 DNA is TGTGCCAGCAGTTTTTTGGGTAAACCCGGCTACGAGCAGTACTTC.

The chain couples TRBV7-2 to TRBJ1-1; the D is unclear. V was pared by 3 bases and J by 1 base, with 12 bases between. Looked up from germline, CDR1 is SGHTA and CDR2 is FQGNSA. The CDR3 consists of 15 residues. The CDR3 DNA reads as TGTGCCAGCAGCTTGTCCGTAGGGCCGAACACTGAAGCTTTCTTT. Protein product: CASSLSVGPNTEAFF.

This clonotype was counted a few times. This chain links TRBV29-1 with TRBJ1-2; tentative D call: TRBD1 (6 bases). The germline V and J ends were trimmed by 5 bases and 0 bases, with 13 bases remaining between them. Germline V gene data show CDR1 as SQVTM and CDR2 as ANQGSEA. The CDR3 contains 14 residues. The CDR3 is CSVPQGGTNYGYTF. The CDR3 DNA sequence: TGCAGCGTTCCACAGGGTGGAACTAACTATGGCTACACCTTC.